Following are 16 T cell receptor beta chains from one sample sequenced in a study of blood T cell repertoires in COVID-19. Assay used: immunoSEQ multiplex PCR; TCRdb lists only in-frame clones, some missing. The data hold roughly 330,000 clones, with approximately 90% observed a single time. Sequencing was carried out using PBMCs or T cells enriched from blood (not recorded which). The receptors were sampled from a woman between 25 and 40 years old who had recovered from COVID-19.

The J gene is TRBJ2-3, the V gene TRBV30; tentative D call: TRBD2 (6 bases). V gave up 1 base and J gave up 0 bases, with 11 bases separating them. Germline V lookup: CDR1 GTSNPN, CDR2 SVGIG (reference sequence). CDR3 length: 15 amino acids. CDR3 sequence reads: CAWSGKGTSTDTQYF. The CDR3 DNA follows: TGTGCCTGGAGTGGGAAAGGGACTAGCACAGATACGCAGTATTTT.

The gene calls are TRBV18 and TRBJ2-2; D gene uncertain. The V and J ends lost 5 bases and 4 bases respectively, with 17 bases between them. CDR1 and CDR2 (germline): KGHSH, LQKENI. This CDR3 is built from 16 residues. This CDR3 is CASSSSAQRSTGELFF. CDR3 DNA: TGTGCCAGCTCATCATCCGCCCAGCGTAGCACCGGGGAGCTGTTTTTT.

CDR3 in amino acids: CASNRGGENTGELFF. DNA of the CDR3: TGTGCCAGCAACCGGGGCGGGGAGAACACCGGGGAGCTGTTTTTT. The chain joins TRBV5-5 to TRBJ2-2; D possibly corresponds to TRBD2 (6 bases). The CDR3 consists of 15 residues. V lost 6 bases and J lost 1, with 13 bases in between. Looked up from germline, CDR1 is SGHKS and CDR2 is YYEKEE (reference sequence). The variable domain in full, with the rest retrieved from reference TRBV5-5 and TRBJ2-2, is DAGVTQSPTHLIKTRGQQVTLRCSPISGHKSVSWYQQVLGQGPQFIFQYYEKEERGRGNFPDRFSARQFPNYSSELNVNALLLGDSALYLCASNRGGENTGELFFGEGSRLTVL.

The chain has TRBV2 and TRBJ2-3; 8 bases are shared with TRBD1. The CDR3 extends over 16 amino acids. Germline V lookup: CDR1 SNHLY, CDR2 FYNNEI. With 8 bases clipped from V and 8 bases from J, the junction kept 18 bases outside the gene matches. The CDR3 loop is CASADRGRGYGVTQYF. The CDR3, as DNA: TGTGCCAGCGCCGACAGGGGAAGAGGGTACGGAGTTACGCAGTATTTT.

This clone was detected only once. The genes are TRBV21-1 and TRBJ1-1; the D call of TRBD1 is as the table states it, not checked on the DNA. TRBV21-1 is a listed pseudogene. The length of the CDR3 is 18 residues. CDR3 region: CASSKGGRGPKSNTEAFF. CDR3 bases: TGTGCCAGCAGCAAAGGGGGTAGGGGGCCAAAATCGAACACTGAAGCTTTCTTT.

This rearrangement joins TRBV7-3 to TRBJ1-1; TRBD1 agrees at 7 bases. The CDR3 loop spans 16 amino acids. Germline CDR1 SGHTA, CDR2 FQGTGA. The V segment lost 4 bases and the J segment 3 bases; nucleotides outside the gene matches: 11. This CDR3 is CASSSRTGRMHTEAFF. The CDR3, as DNA: TGTGCCAGCAGCTCCCGGACAGGACGGATGCACACTGAAGCTTTCTTT. Variable domain in full (rest from reference TRBV7-3 and TRBJ1-1): GAGVSQTPSNKVTEKGKYVELRCDPISGHTALYWYRQSLGQGPEFLIYFQGTGAADDSGLPNDRFFAVRPEGSVSTLKIQRTERGDSAVYLCASSSRTGRMHTEAFFGQGTRLTVV.

V and J are TRBV18 and TRBJ2-7; a weak D match, TRBD1 (6 bases). The CDR3 runs to 14 residues. Germline CDR1 reads KGHSH; CDR2 reads LQKENI. V was cut by 3 bases and J by 5 bases, with 14 bases left in between. The CDR3 DNA reads TGTGCCAGCTCACCCGCGCAGGGGTTAGACGAGCAGTACTTC. This codes for CASSPAQGLDEQYF.

A remark on this clone: Sequence at one end of the junction differs from germline and may be a read error. The chain uses TRBV5-6 and TRBJ1-6; 9 positions match TRBD1. The CDR3 is made up of 11 amino acids. Germline CDR1 and CDR2: SGHDT and YYEEEE. Here the CDR3 reads CASSSGTGSAF. CDR3 coding DNA: TGTGCCAGCAGCTCTGGGACAGGGTCCGCCTTT.

The J gene is TRBJ1-3, the V gene TRBV7-9; D is possibly TRBD1 (6 bases). The length of the CDR3 is 15 residues. V lost 5 bases to trimming and J lost 3 bases, with 14 bases between them. Looked up from germline, CDR1 is SEHNR and CDR2 is FQNEAQ (reference sequence). The CDR3 loop reads CASSTGTRGGNTIYF. DNA of the CDR3: TGTGCCAGCAGCACCGGGACAAGGGGTGGAAACACCATATATTTT.

This clone occurred once. The chain is built from TRBV19 and TRBJ2-5; D might be TRBD1 (6 bases). V was trimmed by 5 bases and J by 6 bases, leaving 13 bases between them. Per germline, CDR1 LNHDA and CDR2 SQIVND (reference sequence). The CDR3 runs 13 residues. The CDR3 here is CASSPDGDKTQYF. The DNA of the CDR3 is TGTGCCAGTAGTCCCGACGGGGACAAGACCCAGTACTTC. Full variable domain (remainder filled in from reference TRBV19 and TRBJ2-5): DGGITQSPKYLFRKEGQNVTLSCEQNLNHDAMYWYRQDPGQGLRLIYYSQIVNDFQKGDIAEGYSVSREKKESFPLTVTSAQKNPTAFYLCASSPDGDKTQYFGPGTRLLVL.

V and J are TRBV11-2 and TRBJ1-1, with unresolved D. V was clipped by 4 bases and J by 4 bases, with 13 bases between them. The germline V gene has CDR1 SGHAT and CDR2 FQNNGV. The CDR3 length is 14 residues. The CDR3 protein is CASSSEGSLTEAFF. CDR3 sequence (DNA): TGTGCCAGCAGCTCCGAGGGTTCCCTCACTGAAGCTTTCTTT. The complete variable domain, with remaining parts taken from reference TRBV11-2 and TRBJ1-1, reads EAGVAQSPRYKIIEKRQSVAFWCNPISGHATLYWYQQILGQGPKLLIQFQNNGVVDDSQLPKDRFSAERLKGVDSTLKIQPAKLEDSAVYLCASSSEGSLTEAFFGQGTRLTVV.

Note on this clone: The same CDR3 also results from other DNA sequences found in this sample. The rearrangement uses TRBV7-9 and TRBJ1-1; D is unresolved. This CDR3 contains 13 residues. CDR1 is SEHNR and CDR2 is FQNEAQ in the germline V gene (reference sequence). Between the trimmed V and J ends, which lost 0 bases and 5 bases, there was a span of 7 bases. The CDR3 region has the DNA TGTGCCAGCAGCTTAGCGGCGGGGACTGAAGCTTTCTTT. The encoded protein is CASSLAAGTEAFF.

The chain joins TRBV30 to TRBJ1-1, with D maybe TRBD1 (6 bases). The CDR3 has 14 residues. V was pared by 2 bases and J by 11 bases, with 21 bases between. CDR1 is GTSNPN and CDR2 is SVGIG in the germline V gene (reference sequence). CDR3 loop: CAWSPEGGAREAFF. The CDR3 bases are TGTGCCTGGAGTCCGGAGGGGGGGGCGCGGGAGGCTTTCTTT.

This clone was detected once. V gene TRBV6-5 combines with J gene TRBJ1-2; D possibly corresponds to TRBD1 (6 bases). There are 13 residues in the CDR3. Germline values: CDR1 MNHEY, CDR2 SVGAGI. Trimming stripped 6 bases from V and 7 bases from J, with 15 bases between. CDR3 nucleotide sequence: TGTGCCAGCAGGAACAGGGATTTTCGTGGCTACACCTTC. Amino acid sequence: CASRNRDFRGYTF.

This clone was observed a few times. The chain carries TRBV11-3 and TRBJ2-1; 10 bases align to TRBD2. V lost 2 bases, J lost 7 bases, and 2 bases stayed unmatched. Germline assignment: CDR1 SGHNT and CDR2 YENEEA. There are 14 residues in the CDR3. The CDR3 bases are TGTGCCAGCAGCTTACTAGCGGGGGCTAATGAGCAGTTCTTC. This codes for CASSLLAGANEQFF.

The table lists this clone with a few counts. This CDR3 is also generated by other DNA sequences in the sample. V gene TRBV7-2 combines with J gene TRBJ1-5; D is perhaps TRBD1 (5 bases). CDR3 length equals 13 residues. Germline CDR1 reads SGHTA; CDR2 reads FQGNSA. Trimming stripped 4 bases from V and 2 bases from J, with 6 bases between. The CDR3 protein is CASSSQGNQPQHF. The CDR3 nucleotides read TGTGCCAGCAGCTCACAGGGCAATCAGCCCCAGCATTTT.